This TCR beta chain comes out of a study of T cell responses to AZD1222 COVID-19 vaccine. Findings of the study overall: Spike-specific TCR breadth and depth grew following two AZD1222 doses.

For this clone: Its antigen is still unknown.

Some clones are missing from TCRdb's copy, which holds only in-frame ones; the method was immunoSEQ multiplex PCR. The sample comprises around 120,000 clones, around 92% of which are singletons, and more than 13% rests with the top ten. The CDR3 length is 15 residues. Trimming cost V 2 bases and J 0 bases; bases outside gene matches: 2. Germline values: CDR1 SNHLY, CDR2 FYNNEI. The sample in question was peripheral blood, obtained on day 0 of AZD1222 vaccination. The sequence came from an adult in good health. The gene calls are TRBV2 and TRBJ2-5; 8 nucleotides agree with TRBD1. CDR3 in DNA: TGTGCCAGCAGTGAAAGGACAGGGAACCAAGAGACCCAGTACTTC. This gives the protein CASSERTGNQETQYF.